The rows below give T cell receptor beta chains drawn from one sample of a study of blood T cell repertoires in COVID-19. Clones were read by immunoSEQ multiplex PCR, and TCRdb kept only the in-frame ones, dropping some. Of around 50,000 clones in the sample, approximately 80% are singletons; the top ten hold about 19%. Sequenced: peripheral blood. Receptors were obtained from a human donor with active or convalescent COVID-19. The donor label of this sample is uncertain. Both conserved end residues are part of each CDR3. A D gene is named only where the DNA matches it firmly. Only some rows state a clone size, as once, few, many or a class for expanded clones.

>TRBD1|-|TRBV18|TRBJ1-6
TGTGCCAGCTCACCCCCGGGACAGGGGGGTGGTTCACCCCTCCACTTT
CASSPPGQGGGSPLHF
>TRBD2|-|TRBV28|TRBJ2-1
TGTGCCAGCAGTTCCCCTCCGGCGGGAGGTAATGAGCAGTTCTTC
CASSSPPAGGNEQFF
>TRBD1|-|TRBV10-1|TRBJ2-7
TGCGCCAGCAGTGAACAGGGGGGCAACTACGAGCAGTACTTC
CASSEQGGNYEQYF
>TRBD1|-|TRBV29-1|TRBJ1-1
TGCAGCTCCCACGACAGGGTGCAGACTGAAGCTTTCTTT
CSSHDRVQTEAFF
>-|-|TRBV5-1|TRBJ2-1
TGCGCCAGCAGCTTGGACGGCAGGGGATCAGGTGAGCAGTTCTTC
CASSLDGRGSGEQFF
>-|-|TRBV19|TRBJ1-5
TGTGCCAGTAGTAAGGGGCAGGTCCTAAGTGGCAATCAGCCCCAGCATTTT
CASSKGQVLSGNQPQHF
>-|few|TRBV4-2|TRBJ2-1
TGTGCCAGCAGCCAAGAAGCGAGCTCCTACAATGAGCAGTTCTTC
CASSQEASSYNEQFF
>-|-|TRBV27|TRBJ2-1
TGTGCCAGCAGTCCACGAGTAAATGAGCAGTTCTTC
CASSPRVNEQFF
>TRBD1|-|TRBV10-3|TRBJ2-5
TGTGCCATCAGTGAGGGGCAGGGGGTAGAGACCCAGTACTTC
CAISEGQGVETQYF
>-|-|TRBV25-1|TRBJ1-1
TGTGCCAGTTTCGGGATGAACACTGAAGCTTTCTTT
CASFGMNTEAFF
>-|once|TRBV19|TRBJ2-7
TGTGCCAGTAGTACCGGGACATTCTCCTACGAGCAGTACTTC
CASSTGTFSYEQYF
>-|-|TRBV5-5|TRBJ2-1
TGTGCCAGCAGCCCGGGACTGTTCTTGGCTGAGCAGTTCTTC
CASSPGLFLAEQFF
>-|once|TRBV6-5|TRBJ2-7
TGTGCCAGCAGACCGACGCCGACAACGGGGGAGCAGTACTTC
CASRPTPTTGEQYF
>TRBD1|-|TRBV19|TRBJ2-7
TGTGCCAGTAGTATCCAGGGGGCCGCCAACGAGCAGTACTTC
CASSIQGAANEQYF
>TRBD1|-|TRBV30|TRBJ2-1
TGTGCCTGGAGTCCGACAGGGTATGAGCAGTTCTTC
CAWSPTGYEQFF
>-|-|TRBV11-3|TRBJ2-2
TGTGCCAGCAGCTTATTCAGCACCGGGGAGCTGTTTTTT
CASSLFSTGELFF
>-|-|TRBV1|TRBJ2-5
TGCACCAGCAGCCACGGCAGATCTAGCGGGAGGGTAGGGACCCAGTACTTC
CTSSHGRSSGRVGTQYF
>TRBD2|-|TRBV30|TRBJ2-1
TGTGCCATGGGACTAGCGGGAATCTCCTACAATGAGCAGTTCTTC
CAMGLAGISYNEQFF
>TRBD1|-|TRBV3-1/TRBV3-2|TRBJ2-3
TGTGCCAGCAGCCCTCCGGGACAGGGGACAGATACGCAGTATTTT
CASSPPGQGTDTQYF
>-|-|TRBV7-2|TRBJ2-5
TGTGCCAGCAGCTTTTCGAGGCCAGAGGCCCAGTACTTC
CASSFSRPEAQYF
>-|-|TRBV5-1|TRBJ2-1
TGCGCCAGCAGCTTCTCCAATGAGCAGTTCTTC
CASSFSNEQFF
>-|once|TRBV7-2|TRBJ1-4
TGTGCCAGCAGCTTAAAGGACACCACTAATGAAAAACTGTTTTTT
CASSLKDTTNEKLFF
>TRBD2|-|TRBV5-4|TRBJ2-2
TGTGCCAGCAGCTTGGCCGGGACTAGCGGGAGGAGATGGACCGGGGAGCTGTTTTTT
CASSLAGTSGRRWTGELFF
>-|-|TRBV6-2/TRBV6-3|TRBJ1-6
TGTGCCAGCAGTTACCTTACCGGTTCACCCCTCCACTTT
CASSYLTGSPLHF
>TRBD2|-|TRBV16|TRBJ2-3
TGTGCCAGCAGTCCTCAGAAGCGGGAGAGAACAGATACGCAGTATTTT
CASSPQKRERTDTQYF
>TRBD1|-|TRBV10-3|TRBJ1-2
TGTGCCATCAGTACCCGACAGGGGCTGCCCAATGATGGCTACACCTTC
CAISTRQGLPNDGYTF
>-|-|TRBV10-3|TRBJ1-4
TGTGCCATCAGTGAGGGTAGGGCCTCGAGGGATGAAAAACTGTTTTTT
CAISEGRASRDEKLFF
>TRBD1|once|TRBV27|TRBJ2-7
TGTGCCAGCAGTTTAGCAGGGGGCTACGAGCAGTACTTC
CASSLAGGYEQYF
>TRBD1|-|TRBV7-3|TRBJ2-2
TGTGCCAGCAGCCGAGAGGGACAGGGCCGGACCGGGGAGCTGTTTTTT
CASSREGQGRTGELFF
>TRBD2|-|TRBV19|TRBJ2-2
TGTGCCAGTAGCATTAGCGGGAGAGGCACCGGGGAGCTGTTTTTT
CASSISGRGTGELFF
>TRBD1|-|TRBV28|TRBJ2-7
TGTGCCAGCAGTTTGACAGGGGGCTACGAGCAGTACTTC
CASSLTGGYEQYF
>TRBD1|-|TRBV5-1|TRBJ2-7
TGCGCCAGCCGACAGGGGTACGAGCAGTACTTC
CASRQGYEQYF
>-|-|TRBV25-1|TRBJ2-6
TGTGCCAGCCTTGGCGCGACAGGCTCTGGGGCCAACGTCCTGACTTTC
CASLGATGSGANVLTF
>TRBD1|once|TRBV5-6|TRBJ2-3
TGTGCCAGCAGCCTTAGACTTTACCTAGACAGGGACACGCAGTATTTT
CASSLRLYLDRDTQYF
>-|-|TRBV6-2/TRBV6-3|TRBJ2-7
TGTGCCAGCAGCCGCCTGGCAGGGGCCCACGAGCAGTACTTC
CASSRLAGAHEQYF
>-|-|TRBV10-3|TRBJ1-2
TGTGCCATCAGTGAGGATCGGTGGGGGCGTACTAACTATGGCTACACCTTC
CAISEDRWGRTNYGYTF
>-|-|TRBV5-1|TRBJ2-1
TGCGCCAGCAGCTCGCCCGCCTCTCATAGCGTTCCTCACCTGGGGGGTGAGCAGTTCTTC
CASSSPASHSVPHLGGEQFF
>TRBD2|-|TRBV5-1|TRBJ2-1
TGCGCCAGCAGCTCGGGACTAGACGCCTACAATGAGCAGTTCTTC
CASSSGLDAYNEQFF
>-|once|TRBV15|TRBJ1-4
TGTGCCACCAGGGCGCGGGGATCAACTAATGAAAAACTGTTTTTT
CATRARGSTNEKLFF
>TRBD2|-|TRBV11-3|TRBJ2-5
TGTGCCAGCAGCCCTGGACTAGCGCCTACCCAAGAGACCCAGTACTTC
CASSPGLAPTQETQYF
>-|-|TRBV5-6|TRBJ1-2
TGTGCCAGCAGGCGAGGCAGGGAGGACTATGGCTACACCTTC
CASRRGREDYGYTF
>-|few|TRBV3-1/TRBV3-2|TRBJ2-1
TGTGCCAGCAGCCAAGATCTAGGCTACCCGAGCTCCTACAATGAGCAGTTCTTC
CASSQDLGYPSSYNEQFF
>TRBD2|-|TRBV11-2|TRBJ2-7
TGTGCCAGCAGTTCTACTAGCGGGGAATACGAGCAGTACTTC
CASSSTSGEYEQYF
>-|-|TRBV14|TRBJ2-7
TGTGCCAGCAGCCAAGATCGAGCGATCTACGAGCAGTACTTC
CASSQDRAIYEQYF
>-|-|TRBV11-2|TRBJ2-7
TGTGCCAGCAGCCCGGGACTCCAATACGAGCAGTACTTC
CASSPGLQYEQYF
>-|-|TRBV29-1|TRBJ1-4
TGCAGCGTTGGGCAGGGTTATGAAAAACTGTTTTTT
CSVGQGYEKLFF
>-|-|TRBV4-2|TRBJ2-5
TGTGCCAGCAGGTCCGGCCGGGGACAAGAGACCCAGTACTTC
CASRSGRGQETQYF
>TRBD2|-|TRBV4-2|TRBJ2-1
TGTGCCAGCAGCCAGCCGACTAGCGGGAGCCCAAATACTGAGCAGTTCTTC
CASSQPTSGSPNTEQFF
>TRBD1|few|TRBV19|TRBJ1-1
TGTGCCAGTAGTATAGGGGACAGGATGAACACTGAAGCTTTCTTT
CASSIGDRMNTEAFF
>TRBD1|-|TRBV14|TRBJ2-7
TGTGCCAGCAGCCAAGATGCCAGGGGGTCCTACGAGCAGTACTTC
CASSQDARGSYEQYF
>-|-|TRBV28|TRBJ2-5
TGTGCCAGCAGACCTGGGACAAGGGAGACCCAGTACTTC
CASRPGTRETQYF